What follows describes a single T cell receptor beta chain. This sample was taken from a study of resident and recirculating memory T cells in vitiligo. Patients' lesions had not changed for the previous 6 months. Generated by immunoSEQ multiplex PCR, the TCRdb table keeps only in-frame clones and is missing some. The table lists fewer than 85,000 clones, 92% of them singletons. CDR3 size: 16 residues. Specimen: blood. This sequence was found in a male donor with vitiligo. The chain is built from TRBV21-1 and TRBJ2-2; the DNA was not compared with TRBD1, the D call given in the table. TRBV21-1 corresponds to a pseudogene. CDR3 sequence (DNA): TGTGCCAGCAGCAAAGGTAGGGGTCGTTTCACCGGGGAGCTGTTTTTT. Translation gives CASSKGRGRFTGELFF.